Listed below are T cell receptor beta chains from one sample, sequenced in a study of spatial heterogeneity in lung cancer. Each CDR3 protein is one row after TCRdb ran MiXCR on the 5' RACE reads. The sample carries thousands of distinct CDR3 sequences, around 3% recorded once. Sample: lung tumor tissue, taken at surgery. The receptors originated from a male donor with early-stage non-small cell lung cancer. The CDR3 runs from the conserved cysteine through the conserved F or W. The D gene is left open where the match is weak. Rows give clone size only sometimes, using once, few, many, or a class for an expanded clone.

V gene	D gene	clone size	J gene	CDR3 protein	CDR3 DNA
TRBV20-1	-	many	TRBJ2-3	CSAYLLSIGQYF	TGCAGTGCTTACTTATTATCAATAGGGCAGTATTTT
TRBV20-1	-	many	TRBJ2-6	CSAGGPLSGANVLTF	TGCAGTGCTGGCGGACCGCTCTCTGGGGCCAACGTCCTGACTTTC
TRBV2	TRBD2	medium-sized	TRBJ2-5	CASTGLAGSETQYF	TGTGCCAGCACCGGACTAGCGGGGTCAGAGACCCAGTACTTC
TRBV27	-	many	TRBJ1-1	CASSLSRETEAFF	TGTGCCAGCAGTTTATCGAGGGAGACTGAAGCTTTCTTT
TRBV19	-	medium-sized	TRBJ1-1	CASSPRGRGAPGAFF	TGTGCCAGTAGTCCCCGAGGTCGAGGAGCCCCCGGAGCTTTCTTT
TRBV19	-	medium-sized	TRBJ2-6	CASSISAGQTVGGANVLTF	TGTGCCAGTAGTATATCCGCCGGACAGACAGTTGGTGGGGCCAACGTCCTGACTTTC
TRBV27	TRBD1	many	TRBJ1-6	CASSRQGWNSPLHF	TGTGCCAGCAGCCGACAGGGGTGGAATTCACCCCTCCACTTT
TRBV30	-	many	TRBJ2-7	CAWRAPGKDEQYF	TGTGCCTGGAGGGCCCCAGGGAAGGACGAGCAGTACTTC
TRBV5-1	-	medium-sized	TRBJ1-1	CARIQNTEAFF	TGCGCCAGAATACAGAACACTGAAGCTTTCTTT
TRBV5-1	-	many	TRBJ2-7	CASSARGNEQYF	TGCGCCAGCAGCGCCAGGGGAAACGAGCAGTACTTC
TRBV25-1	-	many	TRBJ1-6	CASSEGPVNSPLHF	TGTGCCAGCAGTGAAGGGCCGGTTAATTCACCCCTCCACTTT
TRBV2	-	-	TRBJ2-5	CASDGLRKETQYF	TGTGCCAGCGACGGACTACGGAAAGAGACCCAGTACTTC
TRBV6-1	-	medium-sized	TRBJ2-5	CASSEDLWGRETQYF	TGTGCCAGCAGTGAAGATCTTTGGGGGAGGGAGACCCAGTACTTC
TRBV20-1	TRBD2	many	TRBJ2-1	CSGLAGYNEQFF	TGCAGTGGACTAGCGGGTTACAATGAGCAGTTCTTC
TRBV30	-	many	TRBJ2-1	CAWRLGTQGNEQFF	TGTGCCTGGAGGTTGGGCACCCAGGGGAATGAGCAGTTCTTC
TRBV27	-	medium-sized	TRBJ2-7	CASSLSWAKSPRGEQYF	TGTGCCAGCAGTTTATCCTGGGCCAAGTCGCCCAGGGGCGAGCAGTACTTC
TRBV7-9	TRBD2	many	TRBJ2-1	CASKMTEGTGGEQFF	TGTGCCAGCAAAATGACAGAAGGGACGGGGGGGGAGCAGTTCTTC
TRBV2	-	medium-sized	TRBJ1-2	CASSPMDGYTF	TGTGCCAGCAGTCCAATGGATGGCTACACCTTC
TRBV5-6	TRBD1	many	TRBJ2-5	CASSPRTGAKETQYF	TGTGCCAGCAGCCCTCGGACAGGGGCTAAGGAGACCCAGTACTTC
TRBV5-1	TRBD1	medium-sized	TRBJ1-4	CASSFLGTGDATNEKLFF	TGCGCCAGCAGCTTTCTCGGGACAGGCGATGCAACTAATGAAAAACTGTTTTTT
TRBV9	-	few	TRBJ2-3	CASSAPGTDTQYF	TGTGCCAGCAGCGCCCCCGGCACAGATACGCAGTATTTT
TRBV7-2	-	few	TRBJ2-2	CASSLSRTGCLGELFF	TGTGCCAGCAGCTTATCCCGAACAGGCTGTCTGGGGGAGCTGTTTTTT
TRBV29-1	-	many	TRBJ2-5	CSVEGSGSETQYF	TGCAGCGTTGAAGGAAGCGGAAGTGAGACCCAGTACTTC
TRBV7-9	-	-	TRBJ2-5	CASSQTGPGETQYF	TGTGCCAGCAGCCAGACCGGGCCCGGAGAGACCCAGTACTTC
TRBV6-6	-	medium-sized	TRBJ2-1	CASRGAPYNEQFF	TGTGCCAGCAGGGGGGCCCCCTACAATGAGCAGTTCTTC
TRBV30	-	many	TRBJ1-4	CAWLSGNKLFF	TGTGCCTGGCTGTCGGGCAACAAACTGTTTTTT
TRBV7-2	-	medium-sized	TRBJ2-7	CASSRSYEQYF	TGTGCCAGCAGCCGATCCTACGAGCAGTACTTC
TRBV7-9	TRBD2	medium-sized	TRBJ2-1	CASSYGGNYNEQFF	TGTGCCAGCAGTTACGGGGGGAACTACAATGAGCAGTTCTTC
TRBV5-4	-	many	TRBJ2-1	CASSLRDFGTYNEQFF	TGTGCCAGCAGCCTCCGGGACTTCGGAACCTACAATGAGCAGTTCTTC
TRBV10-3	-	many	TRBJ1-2	CAISGMGGVSDYTF	TGTGCCATCAGCGGTATGGGGGGGGTCTCCGACTACACCTTC
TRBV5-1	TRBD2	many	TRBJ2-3	CASRTSGGDTQYF	TGCGCCAGCCGTACTAGCGGGGGGGATACGCAGTATTTT
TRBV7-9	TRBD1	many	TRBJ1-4	CASSLVPGQGEDEKLFF	TGTGCCAGCAGCTTAGTTCCGGGACAGGGAGAGGATGAAAAACTGTTTTTT
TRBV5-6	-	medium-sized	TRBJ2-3	CASSLPSTDTQYF	TGTGCCAGCAGCCTACCTAGCACAGATACGCAGTATTTT
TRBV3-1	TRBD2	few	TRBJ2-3	CASSHLTSGRWTDTQYF	TGTGCCAGCAGCCATCTGACTAGCGGGAGGTGGACAGATACGCAGTATTTT
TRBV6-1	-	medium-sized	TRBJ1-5	CASREGVQDQPQHF	TGTGCCAGCAGAGAAGGGGTTCAGGATCAGCCCCAGCATTTT
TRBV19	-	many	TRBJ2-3	CASSTQHPSTDTQYF	TGTGCCAGTAGTACCCAACACCCTAGCACAGATACGCAGTATTTT
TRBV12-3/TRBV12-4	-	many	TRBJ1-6	CASSPSAYNSPLHF	TGTGCCAGCAGTCCCTCGGCCTATAATTCACCCCTCCACTTT
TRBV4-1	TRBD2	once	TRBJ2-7	CASSQGEREGKEQYF	TGCGCCAGCAGCCAAGGGGAGAGGGAGGGGAAAGAGCAGTACTTC
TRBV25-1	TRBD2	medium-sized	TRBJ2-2	CASSVAGEYTGELFF	TGTGCCAGCAGTGTAGCGGGAGAGTACACCGGGGAGCTGTTTTTT
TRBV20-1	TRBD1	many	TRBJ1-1	CSAVDRGGWLDTEAFF	TGCAGTGCTGTTGACAGGGGTGGATGGCTGGACACTGAAGCTTTCTTT
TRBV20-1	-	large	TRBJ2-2	CSARWREENTGELFF	TGCAGTGCCCGGTGGAGGGAGGAGAACACCGGGGAGCTGTTTTTT
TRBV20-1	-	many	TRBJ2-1	CSAGSQREDPYNEQFF	TGCAGTGCTGGCTCTCAGAGGGAGGACCCCTACAATGAGCAGTTCTTC
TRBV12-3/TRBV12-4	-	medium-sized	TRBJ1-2	CASSLSYNYGYTF	TGTGCCAGCAGTTTATCTTATAACTATGGCTACACCTTC
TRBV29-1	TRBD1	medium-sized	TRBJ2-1	CSATGGNPKDYNEQFF	TGCAGCGCAACAGGGGGCAATCCTAAAGACTACAATGAGCAGTTCTTC
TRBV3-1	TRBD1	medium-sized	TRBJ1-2	CASSQPTGANGYTF	TGTGCCAGCAGCCAACCGACAGGGGCAAACGGCTACACCTTC
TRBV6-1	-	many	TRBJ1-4	CASRPRDEKLFF	TGTGCCAGCAGACCCAGGGATGAAAAACTGTTTTTT
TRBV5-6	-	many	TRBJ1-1	CASSLVGPNTEAFF	TGTGCCAGCAGCTTGGTGGGCCCGAACACTGAAGCTTTCTTT
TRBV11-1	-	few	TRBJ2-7	CASSLASQRGTEQYF	TGTGCCAGCAGCTTAGCCTCGCAGAGGGGAACCGAGCAGTACTTC